This T cell receptor beta chain was sequenced for a study of cytomegalovirus exposure and HLA in healthy donors (dated by TCRdb to about 2017). General notes on the study: An earlier analysis of roughly 610 of the donors reported around 280 Gb of sequence data and 90 million to 120 million unique TCR beta sequences obtained from around 170 million T cells. In the later analysis, no new phenotypic data were used to find candidate immune exposures; instead, reliance was placed on TCR beta sequences and their occurrence across donors. Of the approximately 400 genotyped donors, 81% were placed in the genetic ancestry cluster associated with self-reported Caucasian donors. Four or five DR-DQ haplotypes were handled as single units for association and clustering, since linkage in the cohort was strong. Along with the approximately 650-subject first cohort, a separate validation cohort of over 90 different subjects was used. Every discovery cohort repertoire had been produced on one sequencing platform. To study patterns of TCR occurrence, a later analysis re-analyzed previously published TCR beta repertoires from 550 to 800 donors and added high-resolution HLA genotyping. Genome-wide SNP genotypes for about 55% of the roughly 670 donors were used in a later genetic analysis, which treated that subset as a discovery cohort. An early release covering over 500 HLA-typed donors comprised approximately 300 gigabases of sequencing data and some 79 million unique TCR sequences. The study profiled the T cell repertoires of some 610 subjects by immunosequencing and related them to cytomegalovirus serostatus. On average, around 200,000 unique TCR beta nucleotide sequences were sequenced per donor among about 400 genotyped donors of the cohort, with roughly a sixth of those sequences being non-productive. To decide whether each TCR beta V gene segment behaved as functional or pseudogenic, an earlier analysis of approximately 620 of the donors relied on high-throughput TCR beta sequencing. The study was designed to test whether signatures of past pathogen exposure could be identified by cataloging public T cell receptors. Class I and class II HLA loci were covered by the typing at four-digit resolution. To predict cytomegalovirus infection status, the study combined high-throughput TCR immunosequencing, statistical association of individual TCRs with disease status, and machine learning. The number of donors typed differed by locus, with about 629-630 for A, B, C, DRB1 and DQB1, more than 500 for DQA1, 600 to 610 for DPA1, and some 470 for DPB1. Donor age, sex, ethnicity and CMV serostatus were compiled alongside the repertoire data.

CDR1 MGHRA and CDR2 YSYEKL are derived from the germline V gene. The CDR3 goes from the cysteine to the phenylalanine over 18 residues. Of the read, only the CDR3 DNA is kept; its 54 bases are in frame from base 1. V and J lose 3 bases and 1 base, and a span of 21 bases separates them. Library preparation was by the immunoSEQ multiplex PCR assay. A mixture of 60 forward primers for TCR Vbeta segments and 13 reverse primers for TCR Jbeta segments was used in the multiplex PCR. Amplification of the CDR3 region of rearranged TCR beta genes was performed with a multiplex PCR assay on genomic DNA. On the Illumina HiSeq System, the amplified TCR beta libraries were sequenced as 87-base-pair reads. Processing in the source paper ran as follows. A later analysis tallied approximately 87 million unique TCR beta chains across the 666 repertoires, and 10 million to 11 million of those chains were shared by two or more donors. A nearest-neighbor algorithm error-corrected the raw reads and collapsed the reads into unique sequences, merging closely related sequences to remove PCR and sequencing errors. Alignment of CDR3 sequences to IMGT reference sequences was used to assign V, D and J gene segments. Each retained sequence needed at least a six-nucleotide match to both a V gene segment and a J gene segment. A rearrangement counted as productive if the CDR3 had no stop codons and remained in frame with V and J, and every other rearrangement counted as non-productive. CDR3 was defined according to IMGT convention as the region running from the second conserved V-encoded cysteine to the conserved J-encoded phenylalanine. The earlier analysis of about 500 of the donors excluded sequences that lacked an unambiguous match to a single V gene segment. An earlier analysis of over 450 of the donors classified V segments as functional when productive rearrangements were above 56.7% and as segregating when the standard deviation between donors was above 5%. A statistical classification framework was built for diagnosing cytomegalovirus status from the catalog of TCR beta chain sequences. A later analysis assigned V and J genes by comparing TCR nucleotide sequences with IMGT/GENE-DB human TR gene sequences. A later analysis assigned CDR3 sequences and most-parsimonious VDJ recombination scenarios with the TCRdist pipeline. In a later analysis, every TCR beta chain was defined by the combination of its CDR3 amino acid sequence and its V-gene family, and reads without a unique V-gene family were dropped. A later analysis removed 592 highly shared, low-generation-probability nucleotide sequences to deal with suspected cross-contamination and a sequencing artifact. A later analysis calculated a clonal expansion index for each public chain from normalized within-repertoire ranks of inferred template counts. A later analysis computed generation probabilities with a VDJ recombination model fitted to out-of-frame rearrangements, and checked the results against IGoR. A later analysis scored TCR-TCR, TCR-HLA and TCR-CMV co-occurrence with hypergeometric tests, applying a repertoire-size bias correction to TCR pairs. False discovery rates were estimated in a later analysis by permuting HLA or CMV assignments 20 times. In a later analysis, co-occurring TCRs were grouped with DBSCAN, and TCRdist sequence similarity was added when clustering was performed within HLA-allele-positive subsets. Repertoires with fewer than 30,000 or more than 120,000 public chains were left out of co-occurrence clustering, as were roughly five repertoires with anomalous nucleotide sharing. TCRdb holds this immuneACCESS table with in-frame rearrangements only. Some clones are missing; in checked studies, unresolved V genes explain under half, and the rest has no known cause. V and J calls and clone size are as listed in that table; D and trimming were resolved from the DNA. The sample includes some 200,000 clones, with roughly 80% observed a single time. The ten largest account for 0.22% of the sample.

This clone was counted between two and nine times. Its antigen has not been determined. Base qualities are not at hand, and no much larger clone is one base apart. Overall results and qualifications from the work: Most TCR sequences were seen in very few donors, while some public TCRs were found in many individuals. A total of roughly 160 TCR beta chains were listed by the study as associated with cytomegalovirus. HLA typing was unavailable for some donors at each locus, so association tests used only the typed subset. Specific HLA alleles were associated with about 17,000 TCR beta sequences at a false discovery rate of 0.05 in a later analysis. Broadly in line with IMGT annotations, most TCR beta V segments showed up in productive rearrangements about 87% or about 30% of the time in an earlier analysis of approximately 640 of the donors. Strong co-occurrence of HLA alleles, especially DR and DQ, made assigning TCR associations to individual alleles difficult. A cluster of highly shared sequence variants was judged likely to represent a technical artifact of the sequencing pipeline. CMV serostatus was the only immune exposure information available for the cohort. A later analysis found that HLA-associated TCR beta chains were more clonally expanded and had lower generation probabilities than equally common non-associated chains. Correlated functional status among segregating V segments might be attributable to linkage disequilibrium, but an unknown experimental factor could not be ruled out. The earlier analysis of some 540 of the donors excluded some 15 rarely observed V segments, including chromosome 9 orphons, because counts were too low. It was suggested by the authors that the approach could potentially be generalized to other disease states and immunological phenotypes. An association between a missense DCLRE1C variant and V-gene and J-gene trimming of TCR beta chains was found in a later genetic analysis and replicated in an independent cohort. Most CMV-associated TCR beta chains appeared to be HLA-restricted in a later analysis, and the HLA associations seemed to be driven largely by CMV exposure. Because the 87-base-pair reads could not distinguish some IMGT-functional V segments, including TRBV6-2 and TRBV6-3, those segments were excluded. The classifier was reported to diagnose cytomegalovirus status with high specificity and sensitivity in both the original cohort and the validation cohort. In a later analysis, TCR association rates were found to vary across HLA loci, with the most associated TCRs seen for DRB1 alleles and the fewest for HLA-C alleles. Sequencing depth was assumed to be roughly uniform across donors in the presence/absence analyses, though that assumption may not hold. A further reported finding was that TCR beta sequences accurately predicted the HLA-A and HLA-B alleles for most subjects in the first cohort. In this cohort, only TCR beta chains were sequenced, and detectable features were limited by the absence of alpha or paired-chain data. According to a later analysis, parvovirus B19, influenza, CMV and Epstein-Barr virus appeared linked to several top co-occurrence clusters. According to a later genetic analysis, donors in an Asian-associated ancestry cluster had fewer N-insertions in productive TCRs than the approximately 630-donor mean. In vitro tests confirmed that three of the cytomegalovirus-associated TCR beta chains recognize cytomegalovirus antigens.

The cohort was made up of 500 to 850 healthy bone marrow donors. At the time of sampling, all cohort members were nominally healthy, though unrecorded immune exposures were likely present. The donor tested CMV seronegative, placing the donor among the 350 or so seronegative members of the cohort. Every donor gave a peripheral blood sample, and the peripheral blood mononuclear cells from that sample were used for TCR beta sequencing. Genomic DNA was extracted from the blood cell samples with the Qiagen DNeasy Blood Extraction Kit. This receptor was obtained from a girl aged 2-15 years in good health and CMV-seronegative. The specimen sequenced was PBMCs. Recombination connected TRBV4-1 to TRBJ1-1, with TRBD1 tentatively as D gene (5 bases match). The CDR3 is CASSQGDGRRGGNTEAFF. The nucleotide sequence is given as TGCGCCAGCAGCCAGGGGGACGGGAGGCGGGGGGGGAACACTGAAGCTTTCTTT.